The rows below give T cell receptor beta chains drawn from one sample of a study of blood T cell repertoires in COVID-19. Sequencing used immunoSEQ multiplex PCR; TCRdb keeps in-frame clones, though not all of them. The sample contains around 130,000 clones, more than 80% of which appear only once. The sample was peripheral blood. Receptor source: a woman aged 80 or over with acute or convalescent COVID-19. The CDR3 runs from the conserved cysteine through the conserved F or W.

v_call,j_call,cdr3_aa
TRBV18,TRBJ2-1,CASSPPGGSSYNEQFF
TRBV19,TRBJ2-7,CASSPWGQGFYEQYF
TRBV5-1,TRBJ1-1,CASSSHRAGNTEAFF
TRBV28,TRBJ2-7,CASSPPGGYEQYF
TRBV25-1,TRBJ1-2,CASSASDGPRGVGGYTF
TRBV7-2,TRBJ1-2,CASSLAGPSDYGYTF
TRBV18,TRBJ1-4,CASSPPNREGKLFF
TRBV9,TRBJ1-6,CASSVSYRVGSPLHF
TRBV18,TRBJ2-3,CASSPPSGDTQYF
TRBV28,TRBJ1-2,CASSLKGDYGYTF
TRBV4-3,TRBJ1-1,CASSHGAGGTEAFF
TRBV5-1,TRBJ1-1,CASSPSEGYMNTEAFF
TRBV2,TRBJ1-4,CASSAQLNEKLFF
TRBV5-6,TRBJ2-3,CASSSIAGGRGDTQYF
TRBV5-1,TRBJ2-5,CASSSTGMETQYF
TRBV2,TRBJ2-5,CASSEGGGETQYF
TRBV4-2,TRBJ1-5,CASSQEPLPTGNQPQHF
TRBV4-1,TRBJ2-7,CASSQGPDRGGSYEQYF
TRBV6-6,TRBJ1-6,CASSQGTESAPLHF
TRBV9,TRBJ2-7,CASSVGVAGEQYF
TRBV12-3/TRBV12-4,TRBJ1-2,CASSPDRVYGYTF
TRBV19,TRBJ1-4,CASSSGPGEKLFF
TRBV18,TRBJ1-5,CASSPNRAGNQPQHF
TRBV3-1/TRBV3-2,TRBJ1-1,CASSQDRQGKAFF
TRBV5-4,TRBJ2-5,CASSGASGAQETQYF
TRBV5-8,TRBJ1-3,CASSGTVFASGNTIYF
TRBV2,TRBJ1-5,CASSEAPADYQPQHF
TRBV19,TRBJ1-5,CASAGEGGNQPQHF
TRBV19,TRBJ2-7,CASSLRQGGNYEQYF
TRBV7-2,TRBJ1-1,CASSLGGQGAAEAFF
TRBV7-3,TRBJ1-2,CASSLSSTGDYGYTF
TRBV30,TRBJ1-1,CAWSWGVAQAFF
TRBV15,TRBJ1-2,CATSREGPRGLYPLGGYTF
TRBV10-3,TRBJ2-3,CAISELAGTTDTQYF
TRBV6-5,TRBJ1-2,CASSWTGLYGYTF
TRBV11-2,TRBJ1-3,CASSLGGTGNTIYF
TRBV7-9,TRBJ2-1,CASSLNRGGFDEQFF
TRBV7-2,TRBJ1-5,CASKGQGGVSNQPQHF
TRBV6-2/TRBV6-3,TRBJ2-5,CASSYLSGGSKETQYF
TRBV30,TRBJ1-1,CAWTRDSPPNTEAFF
TRBV19,TRBJ1-1,CASSIDRANTEAFF
TRBV19,TRBJ1-2,CASSTAGQGSGYTF
TRBV3-1/TRBV3-2,TRBJ2-3,CASSQGLADTQYF
TRBV7-7,TRBJ1-1,CASSPIRGTEAFF
TRBV4-1,TRBJ2-5,CASSQAFGPAGTPREETQYF
TRBV3-1/TRBV3-2,TRBJ1-1,CASRHTGDPTEAFF
TRBV4-3,TRBJ2-3,CASSQGSGDTQYF
TRBV7-9,TRBJ1-4,CASSLGLTTNEKLFF
TRBV5-1,TRBJ1-1,CASSLEGRTEAFF
TRBV5-1,TRBJ1-6,CASSLGGSGSPLHF
TRBV6-6,TRBJ1-2,CASTRTDKQPYGYTF